This T cell receptor beta chain was observed in a study of T cell responses to AZD1222 COVID-19 vaccine. The study's findings and limits: All repertoire sampling was performed exclusively after the peak T cell response. Rises in breadth and depth of Spike-specific TCRs came after two AZD1222 doses. Among spike-specific TCRs, nearly half reportedly target unmutated variant regions.

Remarks on this clone: The antigen is not known.

The CDR3 consists of 15 residues. The germline V gene has CDR1 MNHEY and CDR2 SMNVEV (reference sequence). Trimming took 6 bases from V and 10 from J; bases not matched to a gene: 8. The method was immunoSEQ multiplex PCR; TCRdb's version includes in-frame clones alone and lacks a portion of them. Of around 130,000 clones listed, roughly 92% are singletons. The clonotype comes from an adult who received the AZD1222 COVID-19 vaccine. The rearrangement links TRBV27 to TRBJ2-1, with TRBD2 matching 14 bases. This specimen was peripheral blood, taken 28 days after the second AZD1222 dose. CDR3: CASRPSGTSGSEQFF. CDR3 sequence (DNA): TGTGCCAGCAGACCCTCCGGGACTAGCGGGAGCGAGCAGTTCTTC.